This T cell receptor beta chain was observed in a study of blood T cell repertoires in COVID-19. On the study more broadly: The United States, Italy and Spain supplied acute and convalescent COVID-19 samples. Nucleic acid was either cDNA or gDNA, and it came from T cells, B-cell-depleted T cells, or PBMCs.

Per the authors' pipeline: Using reference gene primer amplification, nucleated cell counts were estimated. The repertoire was sequenced with immunoSEQ multiplex PCR; TCRdb's copy has only in-frame clones and lacks some. D and trimming were read from the DNA, whereas the V and J calls and clone size are those reported in that table. The top ten hold over 8.5% of the sample, which has approximately 20,000 clones, roughly 90% seen once. CDR1 is MNHEY, CDR2 SMNVEV, per germline (reference sequence). This CDR3 is 12 amino acids long. V shed 6 bases, J shed 11 bases, and the junction held 9 bases outside the gene matches.

Sequencing was carried out using peripheral blood. V gene TRBV27 combines with J gene TRBJ1-1, with 7 bases lining up with TRBD1. The receptor was derived from a human donor in a cohort sampled during active COVID-19. The CDR3 DNA follows: TGTGCCAGCAGCCCAAGGGGGCCCGGGGCTTTCTTT. The encoded protein is CASSPRGPGAFF.